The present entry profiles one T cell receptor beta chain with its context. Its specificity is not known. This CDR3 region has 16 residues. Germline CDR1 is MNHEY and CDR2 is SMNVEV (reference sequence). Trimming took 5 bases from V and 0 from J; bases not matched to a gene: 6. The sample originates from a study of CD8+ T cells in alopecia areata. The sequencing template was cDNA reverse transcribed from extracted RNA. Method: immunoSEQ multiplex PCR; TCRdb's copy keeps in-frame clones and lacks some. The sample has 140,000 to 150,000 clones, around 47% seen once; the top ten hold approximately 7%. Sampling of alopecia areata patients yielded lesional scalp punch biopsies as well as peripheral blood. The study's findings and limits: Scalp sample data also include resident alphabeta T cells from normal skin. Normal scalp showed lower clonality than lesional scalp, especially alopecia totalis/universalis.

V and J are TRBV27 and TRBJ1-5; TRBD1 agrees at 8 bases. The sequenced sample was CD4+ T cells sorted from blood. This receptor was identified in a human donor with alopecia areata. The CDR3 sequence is CASSDRGRNSNQPQHF. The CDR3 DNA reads TGTGCCAGCAGTGACAGGGGAAGAAATAGCAATCAGCCCCAGCATTTT.